The 23 T cell receptor beta chains below were found in one sample sequenced in a study of blood T cell repertoires in COVID-19. Measured with immunoSEQ multiplex PCR; TCRdb has only the in-frame clones, and not every one. Among about 110,000 clones, roughly 80% were seen once, and the ten largest hold 20% to 25%. Sequencing was carried out using peripheral blood. The receptors were sampled from a man aged 65 to 79 with active or convalescent COVID-19.

The rearrangement uses TRBV3-1 (or the pseudogene TRBV3-2) and TRBJ1-3; TRBD1 aligns across 8 bases. Germline CDR1 is LGHDT and CDR2 is YNNKEL (reference sequence). The J segment lost 3 bases and the V segment lost 4 bases, leaving 5 bases of the junction unmatched. This CDR3 is 15 amino acids long. CDR3 sequence: CASSRQGANGNTIYF. The CDR3 DNA follows: TGTGCCAGCAGCCGTCAGGGGGCTAATGGAAACACCATATATTTT.

The gene calls are TRBV2 and TRBJ2-7; D unresolved. Germline values: CDR1 SNHLY, CDR2 FYNNEI. The CDR3 totals 11 residues. V gave up 5 bases and J gave up 7 bases, with 9 bases separating them. CDR3 sequence: CASSPFPEQYF. CDR3 bases: TGTGCCAGCAGTCCCTTTCCGGAGCAGTACTTC.

The gene calls are TRBV29-1 and TRBJ1-1; TRBD1 matches at 7 bases. Looked up from germline, CDR1 is SQVTM and CDR2 is ANQGSEA. This CDR3 is built from 14 residues. After removal of 3 bases from V and 5 bases from J, the junction contained 9 bases not matched to a gene. CDR3 protein: CSVDNRQGRTEAFF. As DNA, the CDR3 is TGCAGCGTTGATAACCGACAGGGAAGGACTGAAGCTTTCTTT.

The chain recombines TRBV2 with TRBJ1-2; possibly TRBD1 for D (6 bases). CDR3 length: 14 residues. Per the germline V gene, CDR1 is SNHLY and CDR2 is FYNNEI. Trimming stripped 4 bases from V and 4 bases from J, with 13 bases between. For the CDR3, the DNA is TGTGCCAGCAGTGCGGACAGCGGGGGCTATGGCTACACCTTC. Amino acid sequence: CASSADSGGYGYTF.

The chain has TRBV5-4 and TRBJ2-1, with D possibly TRBD2 on 5 matching bases. The CDR3 runs to 15 residues. V was clipped by 0 bases and J by 8 bases, with 15 bases between them. Germline CDR1 and CDR2: SGHNT and YYREEE (reference sequence). Here the CDR3 reads CASSLGLAPGDEQFF. In DNA form, the CDR3 reads TGTGCCAGCAGCTTGGGTCTAGCCCCAGGAGATGAGCAGTTCTTC.

V and J are TRBV3-1 (or the pseudogene TRBV3-2) and TRBJ2-5, with 8 bases fitting TRBD2. Germline loops: CDR1 LGHDT, CDR2 YNNKEL (reference sequence). The CDR3 loop spans 16 amino acids. Losses at the gene ends were 4 bases for V and 2 bases for J; bases not matched to a gene: 9. The CDR3 reads CASSRGLAGDQETQYF. The CDR3 DNA follows: TGTGCCAGCAGCCGCGGACTAGCAGGTGATCAAGAGACCCAGTACTTC.

The chain couples TRBV4-1 to TRBJ1-5; the D gene is possibly TRBD1 (6 bases). The CDR3 has 17 residues. The V gene lost 0 bases and the J gene lost 0 bases, with 12 bases spanning the gap. Germline V gene sequence: CDR1 MGHRA, CDR2 YSYEKL. The CDR3 loop is CASSQDRGGHSNQPQHF. The CDR3 DNA sequence: TGCGCCAGCAGCCAAGACAGGGGAGGGCATAGCAATCAGCCCCAGCATTTT.

The chain combines TRBV28 with TRBJ1-1; tentative D call: TRBD1 (5 bases). V was trimmed by 6 bases and J by 0 bases, leaving 11 bases between them. The CDR3 has 14 amino acids. Germline CDR1 and CDR2: MDHEN and SYDVKM. In DNA, the CDR3 is TGTGCCAGCAGCTCCCAGGGCCTGAACACTGAAGCTTTCTTT. Translating it yields CASSSQGLNTEAFF.

This clone has a single count. The V gene is TRBV3-1 (or the pseudogene TRBV3-2), the J gene TRBJ1-1, with a possible D match to TRBD1 (5 bases). Germline-derived CDR1 and CDR2 are LGHDT and YNNKEL (reference sequence). The CDR3 contains 12 residues. Trimming took 11 bases from V and 4 from J, leaving 14 bases between them. CDR3 bases: TGTGCCGTCCAGGGTTTGACCACTGAAGCTTTCTTT. The encoded protein is CAVQGLTTEAFF.

The CDR3 here is CASSLDPGVTDTQYF. The CDR3, as DNA: TGTGCCAGCAGCTTAGATCCGGGGGTCACAGATACGCAGTATTTT. V is TRBV7-9 and J is TRBJ2-3, with D maybe TRBD2 (6 bases). The CDR3 is 15 residues long. V dropped 1 base and J dropped 2 bases, with 10 bases sitting between them. CDR1 is SEHNR, CDR2 FQNEAQ, per germline (reference sequence).

The rearrangement uses TRBV6-4 and TRBJ2-1; 9 nucleotides agree with TRBD2. V lost 6 bases to trimming and J lost 9 bases; unmatched junction nucleotides: 15. The CDR3 sequence is 16 residues long. Germline CDR1 and CDR2: MRHNA and SNTAGT. CDR3 loop: CASSPETSGGSGEQFF. CDR3 in DNA: TGTGCCAGCAGCCCGGAGACTAGCGGCGGATCGGGTGAGCAGTTCTTC.

The chain recombines TRBV19 with TRBJ1-2; D not certain. The CDR3 covers 13 residues. From germline, CDR1 is LNHDA and CDR2 SQIVND (reference sequence). V lost 5 bases and J 2 bases, leaving 9 bases between the germline ends. The CDR3 spells CASSWETNYGYTF. As DNA, the CDR3 is TGTGCCAGTAGTTGGGAGACCAACTATGGCTACACCTTC.

J is TRBJ1-1 and V is TRBV6-5, with a possible D match to TRBD1 (5 bases). CDR1 is MNHEY, CDR2 SVGAGI, per germline. The V gene lost 7 bases and the J gene lost 8 bases, with 11 bases spanning the gap. The CDR3 loop spans 11 amino acids. CDR3 DNA: TGTGCCAGCACCCAGAGACAGGAAGCTTTCTTT. This translates into CASTQRQEAFF.

The CDR3, as DNA: TGTGCCAGCAGCACCGGGACTAGCGTAGAGACCCAGTACTTC. Translating gives CASSTGTSVETQYF. V gene TRBV5-6 combines with J gene TRBJ2-5; TRBD2 matches at 10 bases. With 4 bases clipped from V and 4 bases from J, the junction kept 4 bases outside the gene matches. The germline V gene encodes CDR1 SGHDT and CDR2 YYEEEE. This CDR3 region has 14 residues.

The chain couples TRBV3-1 (or the pseudogene TRBV3-2) to TRBJ2-3; 12 bases are shared with TRBD2. CDR1 and CDR2 (germline): LGHDT, YNNKEL (reference sequence). There are 16 residues in the CDR3. Trimming at V came to 6 bases and at J to 3 bases, leaving 7 bases not matched to a gene. The CDR3 reads CASSQTSGSRTDTQYF. Here the CDR3 DNA reads TGTGCCAGCAGTCAGACTAGCGGGAGTAGAACAGATACGCAGTATTTT.

This clone appeared a single time. This sequence joins TRBV5-5 and TRBJ2-5; D is perhaps TRBD2 (5 bases). From germline, CDR1 is SGHKS and CDR2 YYEKEE (reference sequence). This CDR3 has 15 residues. The germline V and J ends were trimmed by 2 bases and 4 bases, with 15 bases remaining between them. CDR3 bases: TGTGCCAGCAGCTTTGCTACCTCCCGGGGAGAGACCCAGTACTTC. As protein: CASSFATSRGETQYF.

The chain joins TRBV6-5 to TRBJ1-2; tentative D call: TRBD1 (6 bases). Germline CDR1 is MNHEY and CDR2 is SVGAGI. With 10 bases removed from V and 0 bases from J, the gap between germline ends came to 9 bases. The CDR3 runs to 12 residues. CDR3 nucleotide sequence: TGTGCCACCGACAGGTCTAACTATGGCTACACCTTC. As protein: CATDRSNYGYTF.

The genes are TRBV6-5 and TRBJ1-2; 8 bases fit TRBD1. CDR3 length: 14 residues. With V trimmed by 6 bases and J by 3 bases, 6 bases remained unmatched. Germline V CDR1 and CDR2: MNHEY, SVGAGI. The DNA of the CDR3 is TGTGCCAGCAGGACAGGGGCCAGAGACTATGGCTACACCTTC. Translating it yields CASRTGARDYGYTF.

The genes are TRBV27 and TRBJ1-4; D remains ambiguous. Germline CDR1 MNHEY, CDR2 SMNVEV (reference sequence). This CDR3 spans 12 amino acids. Trimming took 3 bases from V and 10 from J, leaving 9 bases between them. Here the CDR3 reads CASSFAFGKLFF. As DNA, the CDR3 is TGTGCCAGCAGTTTTGCATTCGGAAAACTGTTTTTT.

V gene TRBV6-5 combines with J gene TRBJ1-1; D is ambiguous. Germline V lookup: CDR1 MNHEY, CDR2 SVGAGI. V was cut by 3 bases and J by 3 bases, with 8 bases left in between. The CDR3 totals 13 residues. CDR3 sequence (DNA): TGTGCCAGCAGTTATGGGCAGGACACTGAAGCTTTCTTT. It codes for CASSYGQDTEAFF.

The genes are TRBV29-1 and TRBJ1-2; D is perhaps TRBD1 (5 bases). The germline V gene has CDR1 SQVTM and CDR2 ANQGSEA. The ends were cut back, 2 bases at V and 4 bases at J, with 8 bases in the middle. The CDR3 consists of 12 residues. The CDR3 loop reads CSVERQSYGYTF. CDR3 nucleotide sequence: TGCAGCGTTGAAAGACAGAGCTATGGCTACACCTTC.

This chain joins TRBV5-1 and TRBJ2-5; weak D call: TRBD1 (6 bases). Trimming left V 6 bases short and J 4 bases short, with 16 bases between. The length of the CDR3 is 14 residues. CDR1 is SGHRS, CDR2 YFSETQ, per germline. CDR3 protein: CASMLQGIAETQYF. In DNA, the CDR3 is TGCGCCAGCATGCTACAGGGAATTGCAGAGACCCAGTACTTC.

The gene calls are TRBV6-2 or TRBV6-3 and TRBJ1-6; no clear D. The CDR3 loop spans 15 amino acids. Germline-derived CDR1 and CDR2 are MNHEY and SVGEGT. V was trimmed by 3 bases and J by 7 bases, leaving 13 bases between them. CDR3 region: CASSYILRANSPLHF. The CDR3 DNA sequence: TGTGCCAGCAGTTATATTTTGCGGGCGAATTCACCCCTCCACTTT.